These 19 T cell receptor beta chains share one sample of origin, sequenced in a study of T-cell memory formation after mild COVID-19. TCRdb used MiXCR to reprocess the 5' RACE reads, holding one entry per CDR3 protein. This sample has a few hundred thousand distinct CDR3 sequences, with 8.5% to 9.5% found just once. Sequenced: PBMCs or a T cell subset sorted from them (not recorded which). These receptors came from a man aged 18 to 35 who had mild COVID-19 (a few samples of this study predate the infection). Cell type and time point are not known.

This clonotype was observed at least ten times. V gene TRBV30 combines with J gene TRBJ2-7; 7 bases line up with TRBD2. V shed 1 base and J 2 bases; nucleotides not matched to a gene: 2. The CDR3 consists of 13 residues. Germline CDR1 is GTSNPN and CDR2 is SVGIG (reference sequence). The CDR3 coding sequence is TGTGCCTGGAGTGACGGGGGGACCTACGAGCAGTACTTC. Its translation: CAWSDGGTYEQYF.

The chain is built from TRBV5-1 and TRBJ2-7; TRBD1 might be the D (6 bases). CDR1 is SGHRS and CDR2 is YFSETQ in the germline V gene. The CDR3 is made up of 16 amino acids. V was trimmed by 0 bases and J by 4 bases, leaving 17 bases between them. CDR3 residues: CASSLAYPGHAYEQYV. The CDR3 DNA follows: TGCGCCAGCAGCTTGGCCTATCCGGGACATGCTTACGAGCAGTACGTC.

Many counts were recorded for this clonotype. This chain connects TRBV12-3 or TRBV12-4 to TRBJ1-1; 7 bases are a match to TRBD1. The CDR3 consists of 15 residues. Unmatched junction bases numbered 8, after V lost 2 bases and J lost 5 bases. CDR3 sequence reads: CASSLLQGKKTEAFF. CDR3 bases: TGTGCCAGCAGTTTACTACAGGGGAAAAAAACTGAAGCTTTCTTT.

A note on this clonotype: A read error may explain this, as a much larger clone is one base away. The CDR3 region is CDSRLEDTQYF. Written as DNA, the CDR3 is TGCGACAGCAGATTAGAGGATACGCAGTATTTT. V gene TRBV5-1 combines with J gene TRBJ2-3; D gene uncertain. Per the germline V gene, CDR1 is SGHRS and CDR2 is YFSETQ. CDR3 size: 11 residues.

J is TRBJ2-5 and V is TRBV7-2; TRBD1 aligns across 8 bases. The CDR3 has 14 amino acids. V gave up 4 bases and J gave up 5 bases; unmatched junction bases: 6. From germline, CDR1 is SGHTA and CDR2 FQGNSA. CDR3 amino acids: CASSSGQGWETQYF. CDR3 DNA: TGTGCCAGCAGCTCCGGACAGGGCTGGGAGACCCAGTACTTC.

The CDR3 sequence: CASSQETGLDYGYTF. The DNA of the CDR3 is TGTGCCAGCAGCCAAGAGACAGGTCTTGACTATGGCTACACCTTC. The V call is TRBV4-2, the J call TRBJ1-2, with D tentatively TRBD1 (6 bases). The germline CDR1 and CDR2 sequences are LGHNA and YNFKEQ. The CDR3 contains 15 residues. Trimming pared 0 bases from V and 3 bases from J, leaving 11 bases between.

This clonotype was counted only a few times. The chain uses TRBV20-1 and TRBJ2-6, with a possible D match to TRBD2 (7 bases). The germline V and J ends were trimmed by 4 bases and 2 bases, with 9 bases remaining between them. From germline, CDR1 is DFQATT and CDR2 SNEGSKA (reference sequence). The CDR3 spans 14 residues. The CDR3 is CSAIGGAGANVLTF. The CDR3 DNA is TGCAGTGCTATAGGGGGGGCTGGGGCCAACGTCCTGACTTTC.

The gene calls are TRBV29-1 and TRBJ1-2; tentative D call: TRBD1 (6 bases). The length of the CDR3 is 12 residues. V lost 6 bases and J lost 6, with 14 bases in between. CDR1 is SQVTM, CDR2 ANQGSEA, per germline. The CDR3 DNA is TGCAGCGTGAGGGGGGCAGACCATGGCTACACCTTC. It yields the protein CSVRGADHGYTF.

This clonotype was seen a handful of times. This chain joins TRBV5-1 and TRBJ2-1, with 12 bases fitting TRBD1. Germline values: CDR1 SGHRS, CDR2 YFSETQ. V shed 4 bases, J shed 3 bases, and the junction held 5 bases outside the gene matches. The CDR3 length is 16 residues. Written as DNA, the CDR3 is TGCGCCAGCAGCGGGGGGACAGGGGGCGTCTACAATGAGCAGTTCTTC. It yields the protein CASSGGTGGVYNEQFF. Full variable domain (remainder filled in from reference TRBV5-1 and TRBJ2-1): KAGVTQTPRYLIKTRGQQVTLSCSPISGHRSVSWYQQTPGQGLQFLFEYFSETQRNKGNFPGRFSGRQFSNSRSEMNVSTLELGDSALYLCASSGGTGGVYNEQFFGPGTRLTVL.

A few counts support this clonotype. V is TRBV12-3 or TRBV12-4 and J is TRBJ1-3; D unclear. V was shortened by 6 bases and J by 0 bases, with 27 bases between the two germline ends. The CDR3 has 20 residues. CDR3 residues: CASSRPPGRAAWGSGNTIYF. The CDR3 bases are TGTGCCAGCAGCCGCCCTCCGGGAAGAGCCGCTTGGGGCTCTGGAAACACCATATATTTT.

This clonotype was seen only a few times. The CDR3 here is CASSQERGRDEKLFF. For the CDR3, the DNA is TGCGCCAGCAGCCAAGAAAGGGGCCGAGATGAAAAACTGTTTTTT. This chain links TRBV4-1 with TRBJ1-4, with D perhaps matching TRBD1 (5 bases). The CDR3 runs to 15 residues. V lost 0 bases and J 6 bases, leaving 11 bases between the germline ends. CDR1 and CDR2 (germline): MGHRA, YSYEKL.

This clonotype was recorded a few times. The rearrangement joins TRBV5-1 to TRBJ2-3, with D uncertain. V was shortened by 1 base and J by 2 bases, with 8 bases between the two germline ends. The CDR3 is made up of 14 amino acids. Germline V lookup: CDR1 SGHRS, CDR2 YFSETQ. CDR3 DNA sequence: TGCGCCAGCAGCTTGTCCGCCTCCACAGATACGCAGTATTTT. It yields the protein CASSLSASTDTQYF.

A note on this clonotype: Its ends do not fully match the called genes, so a read error is possible. CDR3 region: CASGFRRNTEAFF. The CDR3 DNA reads as TGCGCCAGCGGCTTCAGGCGAAACACTGAAGCTTTCTTT. V gene TRBV5-1 combines with J gene TRBJ1-1; D ambiguous. CDR1 and CDR2 (germline): SGHRS, YFSETQ. The CDR3 has 13 residues.

The CDR3 nucleotides are TGTGCCAGCAGCTTTACCGGGACAGAGATAAAAGCTTTCTTT. Its translation: CASSFTGTEIKAFF. The gene calls are TRBV5-6 and TRBJ1-1, with 7 positions matching TRBD1. The germline gives CDR1 SGHDT, CDR2 YYEEEE. The CDR3 length is 14 residues. The V and J ends lost 2 bases and 9 bases, in that order; junction bases with no gene match: 10.

This chain joins TRBV6-5 and TRBJ1-2; D is undetermined. The CDR3 loop spans 16 amino acids. V lost 8 bases and J lost 1, with 20 bases in between. Per germline, CDR1 MNHEY and CDR2 SVGAGI. The DNA of the CDR3 is TGTGCCAGCTGGGGAGAGCTCAAGCTCGATAACTATGGCTACACCTTC. Its protein product is CASWGELKLDNYGYTF.

The V gene is TRBV28, the J gene TRBJ1-2; TRBD1 is a possible D gene (6 bases). Germline assignment: CDR1 MDHEN and CDR2 SYDVKM. The CDR3 contains 12 residues. The V and J ends lost 8 bases and 4 bases respectively, with 11 bases between them. The CDR3 loop reads CASGGPGYGYTF. The CDR3 DNA reads as TGTGCCAGCGGGGGGCCAGGCTATGGCTACACCTTC.

V and J are TRBV5-1 and TRBJ1-4, with D possibly matching TRBD1 (6 bases). The CDR3 runs 14 residues. The V gene's germline CDR1 is SGHRS and CDR2 YFSETQ. V lost 7 bases, J lost 6 bases, and 16 bases lay in between. CDR3 loop: CASSRGQVDEKLFF. CDR3 DNA sequence: TGCGCCAGCTCCAGGGGTCAAGTTGATGAAAAACTGTTTTTT. The whole variable domain, filled in from reference TRBV5-1 and TRBJ1-4, reads KAGVTQTPRYLIKTRGQQVTLSCSPISGHRSVSWYQQTPGQGLQFLFEYFSETQRNKGNFPGRFSGRQFSNSRSEMNVSTLELGDSALYLCASSRGQVDEKLFFGSGTQLSVL.

This clonotype was counted ten times or more. The CDR3 DNA sequence: TGTGCCAGCAGCTTGGTCCCTAGTCTTGGAGATACGCAGTATTTT. It yields the protein CASSLVPSLGDTQYF. The rearrangement joins TRBV5-5 to TRBJ2-3; D gene uncertain. V dropped 0 bases and J dropped 5 bases, with 13 bases sitting between them. Germline values: CDR1 SGHKS, CDR2 YYEKEE (reference sequence). The CDR3 length is 15 residues.

This clonotype has only one observation. The V gene is TRBV4-3, the J gene TRBJ2-1, with D possibly TRBD1 on 6 matching bases. V was clipped by 5 bases and J by 8 bases, with 16 bases between them. Germline CDR1 and CDR2: LGHNA and YSLEER. The CDR3 loop spans 14 amino acids. The CDR3 bases are TGCGCCAGCAGCTACATAGAGGGGGATGATGAGCAGTTCTTC. This sequence encodes CASSYIEGDDEQFF.